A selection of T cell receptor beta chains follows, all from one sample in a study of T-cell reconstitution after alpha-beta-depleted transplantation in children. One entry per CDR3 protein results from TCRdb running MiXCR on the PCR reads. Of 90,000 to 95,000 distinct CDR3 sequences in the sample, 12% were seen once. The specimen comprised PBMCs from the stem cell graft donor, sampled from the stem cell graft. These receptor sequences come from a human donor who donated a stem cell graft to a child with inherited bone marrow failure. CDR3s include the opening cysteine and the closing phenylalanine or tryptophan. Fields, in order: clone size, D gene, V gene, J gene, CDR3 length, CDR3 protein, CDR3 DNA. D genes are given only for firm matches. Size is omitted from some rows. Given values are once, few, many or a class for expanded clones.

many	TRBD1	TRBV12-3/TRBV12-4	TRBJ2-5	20	CASSPDLGPGQGAIGGTQYF	TGTGCCAGCTCCCCAGATTTAGGACCGGGACAGGGGGCGATTGGAGGGACCCAGTACTTC
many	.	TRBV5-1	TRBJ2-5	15	CASSLDPGPQETQYF	TGCGCCAGCAGCTTGGACCCAGGGCCCCAAGAGACCCAGTACTTC
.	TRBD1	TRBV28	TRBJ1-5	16	CASSLGTGSGNQPQHF	TGTGCCAGCAGTCTCGGGACAGGGAGCGGCAATCAGCCCCAGCATTTT
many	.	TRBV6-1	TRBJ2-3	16	CASSEAPRVGTDTQYF	TGTGCCAGCAGTGAAGCGCCCAGGGTGGGCACAGATACGCAGTATTTT
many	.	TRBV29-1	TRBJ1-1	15	CSVDYVTVGIHEAFF	TGCAGCGTTGATTATGTCACAGTAGGGATCCATGAAGCTTTCTTT
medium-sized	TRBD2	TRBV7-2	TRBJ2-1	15	CASSLGLASGNEQFF	TGTGCCAGCAGCTTAGGACTAGCGTCGGGCAATGAGCAGTTCTTC
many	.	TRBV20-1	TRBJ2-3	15	CSARAPFSATDTQYF	TGCAGTGCTAGGGCCCCTTTCTCGGCCACAGATACGCAGTATTTT
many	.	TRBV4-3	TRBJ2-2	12	CASSDEAGELFF	TGCGCCAGCAGCGATGAGGCCGGGGAGCTGTTTTTT
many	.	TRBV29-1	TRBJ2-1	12	CSVERQNNEQFF	TGCAGCGTTGAACGGCAGAACAATGAGCAGTTCTTC
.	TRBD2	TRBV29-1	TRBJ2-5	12	CSVRLAEETQYF	TGCAGCGTTAGACTAGCGGAAGAGACCCAGTACTTC
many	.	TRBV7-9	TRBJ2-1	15	CASSPTGGVYNEQFF	TGTGCCAGCAGCCCAACTGGGGGAGTCTACAATGAGCAGTTCTTC
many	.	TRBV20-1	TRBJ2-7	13	CSARDPKRDKEYF	TGCAGTGCTAGAGATCCGAAAAGGGATAAAGAGTACTTC
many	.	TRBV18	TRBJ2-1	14	CASSPFRESGEQFF	TGTGCCAGCTCACCATTTCGAGAATCGGGTGAGCAGTTCTTC
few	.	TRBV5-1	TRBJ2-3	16	CASSPFDSPSTDTQYF	TGCGCCAGCAGCCCCTTCGACAGCCCTAGCACAGATACGCAGTATTTT
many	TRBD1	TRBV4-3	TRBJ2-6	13	CASSPDRENVLTF	TGCGCCAGCAGTCCTGACAGGGAGAACGTCCTGACTTTC
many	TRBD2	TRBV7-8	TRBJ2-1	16	CASSPLAGGLGHEQFF	TGTGCCAGCAGCCCCTTAGCGGGAGGGTTAGGCCATGAGCAGTTCTTC
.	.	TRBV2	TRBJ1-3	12	CASSEGGNTIYF	TGTGCCAGCAGTGAAGGGGGAAACACCATATATTTT
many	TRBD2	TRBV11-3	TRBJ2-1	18	CASSLVRNGGGAYNEQFF	TGTGCCAGCAGCTTAGTCAGGAACGGCGGGGGGGCCTACAATGAGCAGTTCTTC
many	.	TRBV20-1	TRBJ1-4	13	CSAMDRGNEKLFF	TGCAGTGCTATGGACCGTGGAAATGAAAAACTGTTTTTT
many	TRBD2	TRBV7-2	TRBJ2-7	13	CASSLPGTSQPYF	TGTGCCAGCAGCTTGCCCGGGACTAGCCAGCCGTACTTC
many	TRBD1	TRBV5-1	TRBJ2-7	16	CASSFTPGQGSYEQYF	TGCGCCAGCAGCTTTACTCCGGGACAGGGAAGCTACGAGCAGTACTTC
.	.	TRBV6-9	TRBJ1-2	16	CASSPGTWASNYGYTF	TGTGCCAGCAGTCCCGGGACATGGGCGTCTAACTATGGCTACACCTTC
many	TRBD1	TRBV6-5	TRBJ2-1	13	CASSRDRGYEQFF	TGTGCCAGCAGTCGGGACAGGGGCTATGAGCAGTTCTTC
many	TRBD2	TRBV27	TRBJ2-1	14	CATGLAGGPLEQFF	TGTGCCACCGGACTAGCGGGGGGGCCGCTTGAGCAGTTCTTC
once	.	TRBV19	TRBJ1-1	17	CASSMPGAGAMNTEAFF	TGTGCCAGTAGTATGCCCGGGGCGGGGGCCATGAACACTGAAGCTTTCTTT
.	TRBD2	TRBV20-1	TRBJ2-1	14	CSARASGRFYEQFF	TGCAGTGCTAGAGCTAGCGGGAGGTTCTATGAGCAGTTCTTC
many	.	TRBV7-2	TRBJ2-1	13	CASSLRETSSRFF	TGTGCCAGCAGCTTAAGGGAGACTAGTTCGCGGTTCTTC
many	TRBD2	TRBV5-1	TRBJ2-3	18	CASSLRGSRAGDTDTQYF	TGCGCCAGCAGCCTCCGGGGATCTCGTGCGGGGGACACAGATACGCAGTATTTT
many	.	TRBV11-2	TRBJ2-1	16	CASSFGGGASYNEQFF	TGTGCCAGCAGCTTCGGAGGAGGGGCTTCATACAATGAGCAGTTCTTC
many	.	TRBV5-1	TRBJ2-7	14	CASSLGTVSYEQYF	TGCGCCAGCAGCTTAGGGACCGTCTCCTACGAGCAGTACTTC
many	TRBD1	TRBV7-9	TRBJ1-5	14	CASSPTGGSQPQHF	TGTGCCAGCAGCCCAACAGGGGGGAGCCAGCCCCAGCATTTT
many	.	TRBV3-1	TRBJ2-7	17	CASSQAPWLENSYEQYF	TGTGCCAGCAGCCAAGCCCCATGGCTGGAGAACTCCTACGAGCAGTACTTC
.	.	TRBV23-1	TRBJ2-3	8	CASSPGSF	TGCGCCAGCAGTCCAGGGAGTTTT
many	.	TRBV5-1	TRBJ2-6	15	CASYPFSPGANVLTF	TGCGCCAGCTACCCCTTCTCGCCTGGGGCCAACGTCCTGACTTTC
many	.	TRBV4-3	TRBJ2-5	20	CASSQDPPVVSPSLQETQYF	TGCGCCAGCAGCCAAGATCCCCCGGTTGTGAGCCCCTCTCTCCAAGAGACCCAGTACTTC
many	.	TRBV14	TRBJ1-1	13	CASSERMNTEAFF	TGTGCCAGCAGCGAGCGGATGAACACTGAAGCTTTCTTT
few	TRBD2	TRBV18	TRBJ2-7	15	CASSLPTGGENEQYF	TGTGCCAGCTCACTCCCTACGGGAGGTGAAAACGAGCAGTACTTC
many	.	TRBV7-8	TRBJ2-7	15	CASSGPGRETHEQYF	TGTGCCAGCTCCGGCCCAGGCAGGGAGACTCACGAGCAGTACTTC
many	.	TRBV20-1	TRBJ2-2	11	CSAMDTGELFF	TGCAGTGCTATGGACACCGGGGAGCTGTTTTTT
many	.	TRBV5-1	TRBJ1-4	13	CASSLADRSRLFF	TGCGCCAGCAGCTTGGCCGACAGAAGTAGGCTGTTTTTT
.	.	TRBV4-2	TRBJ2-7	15	CASSQVIKGAYEQYF	TGTGCCAGCAGCCAAGTCATCAAGGGGGCCTACGAGCAGTACTTC
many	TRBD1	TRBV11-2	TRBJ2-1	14	CASSQDRGYNEQFF	TGTGCCAGCAGCCAGGACAGGGGCTACAATGAGCAGTTCTTC
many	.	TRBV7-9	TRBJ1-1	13	CASSLMDYTEAFF	TGTGCCAGCAGCTTAATGGACTACACTGAAGCTTTCTTT
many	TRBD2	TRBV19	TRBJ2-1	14	CANQAGGSYNEQFF	TGTGCCAATCAAGCGGGAGGATCCTACAATGAGCAGTTCTTC
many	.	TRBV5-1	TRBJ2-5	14	CASSHGGEQETQYF	TGCGCCAGCAGCCATGGCGGCGAACAAGAGACCCAGTACTTC
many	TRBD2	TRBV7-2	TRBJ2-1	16	CASSLVRSGGAEKQFF	TGTGCCAGCAGCTTAGTTCGCAGCGGGGGGGCCGAAAAGCAGTTCTTC
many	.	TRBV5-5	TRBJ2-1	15	CASSLEPPVGNEQFF	TGTGCCAGCAGCTTGGAGCCCCCGGTGGGCAATGAGCAGTTCTTC
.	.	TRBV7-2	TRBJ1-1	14	CASSLDTQNTEAFF	TGTGCCAGCAGCTTAGACACCCAGAACACTGAAGCTTTCTTT